The 2 T cell receptor beta chains below come from one sample, sequenced in a study of blood T cell repertoires in COVID-19. Clones were sequenced by immunoSEQ multiplex PCR, and TCRdb holds only the in-frame ones, with some missing. The table shows about 170,000 clones, with approximately 79% occurring only once. The sample comprised PBMCs or T cells enriched from blood (not recorded which). These receptor sequences come from a woman aged 70-85 years in a cohort exposed to, infected with or recovered from COVID-19 (not recorded which).

V gene TRBV12-3 or TRBV12-4 combines with J gene TRBJ2-1; no clear D gene. The CDR3 spans 12 residues. V dropped 2 bases and J dropped 10 bases, with 9 bases sitting between them. CDR3 DNA: TGTGCCAGCAGTTTAATCGGTGAGGAGCAGTTCTTC. This sequence encodes CASSLIGEEQFF.

This sequence joins TRBV24-1 and TRBJ1-1; D is unclear. Germline loops: CDR1 KGHDR, CDR2 SFDVKD. The CDR3 has 13 amino acids. Trimming cost V 5 bases and J 5 bases, with 11 bases left between them. The CDR3 DNA reads as TGTGCCACCAGTGCTCCAGGCCGAACTGAAGCTTTCTTT. This gives the protein CATSAPGRTEAFF.